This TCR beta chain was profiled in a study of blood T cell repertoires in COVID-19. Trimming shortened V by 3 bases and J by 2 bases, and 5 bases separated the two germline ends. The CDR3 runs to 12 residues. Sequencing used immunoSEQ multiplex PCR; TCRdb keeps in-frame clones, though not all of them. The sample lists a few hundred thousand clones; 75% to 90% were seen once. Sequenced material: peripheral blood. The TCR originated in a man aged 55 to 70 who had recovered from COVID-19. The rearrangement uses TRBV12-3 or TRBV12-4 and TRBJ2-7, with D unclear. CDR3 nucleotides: TGTGCCAGCAGTTTTAGAACCTACGAGCAGTACTTC. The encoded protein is CASSFRTYEQYF.